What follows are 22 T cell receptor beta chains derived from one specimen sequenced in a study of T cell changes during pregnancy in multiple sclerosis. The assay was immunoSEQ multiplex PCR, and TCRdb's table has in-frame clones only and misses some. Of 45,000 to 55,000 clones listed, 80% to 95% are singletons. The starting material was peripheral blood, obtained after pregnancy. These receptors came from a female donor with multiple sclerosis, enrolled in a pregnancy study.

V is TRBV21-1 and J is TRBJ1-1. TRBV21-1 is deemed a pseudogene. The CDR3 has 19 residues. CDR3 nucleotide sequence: TGTGCCAGCATCCCCGGCGGGGGCAGGTGCCACCGGATGAACACTGAAGCTTTCTTT. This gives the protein CASIPGGGRCHRMNTEAFF.

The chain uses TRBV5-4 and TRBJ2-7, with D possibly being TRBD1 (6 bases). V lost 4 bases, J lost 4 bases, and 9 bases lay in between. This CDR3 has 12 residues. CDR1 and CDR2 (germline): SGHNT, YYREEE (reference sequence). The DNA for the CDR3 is TGTGCCAGCAGCAAAGACAGGTACGAGCAGTACTTC. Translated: CASSKDRYEQYF.

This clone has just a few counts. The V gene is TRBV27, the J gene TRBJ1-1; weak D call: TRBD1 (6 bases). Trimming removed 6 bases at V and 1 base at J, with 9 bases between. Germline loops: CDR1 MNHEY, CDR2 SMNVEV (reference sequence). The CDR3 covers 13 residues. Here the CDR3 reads CASSPTGNTEAFF. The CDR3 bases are TGTGCCAGCAGCCCGACAGGGAACACTGAAGCTTTCTTT.

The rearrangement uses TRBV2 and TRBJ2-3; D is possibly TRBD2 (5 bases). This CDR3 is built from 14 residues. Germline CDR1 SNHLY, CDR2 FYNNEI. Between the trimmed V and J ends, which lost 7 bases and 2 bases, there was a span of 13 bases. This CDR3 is CASMSGHITDTQYF. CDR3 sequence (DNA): TGTGCCAGCATGAGCGGCCACATCACAGATACGCAGTATTTT.

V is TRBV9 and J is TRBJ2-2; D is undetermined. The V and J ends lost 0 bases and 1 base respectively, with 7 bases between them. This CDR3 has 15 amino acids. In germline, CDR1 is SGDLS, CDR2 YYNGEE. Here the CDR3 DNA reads TGTGCCAGCAGCGTAGCCCCAGGGAACACCGGGGAGCTGTTTTTT. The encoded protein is CASSVAPGNTGELFF.

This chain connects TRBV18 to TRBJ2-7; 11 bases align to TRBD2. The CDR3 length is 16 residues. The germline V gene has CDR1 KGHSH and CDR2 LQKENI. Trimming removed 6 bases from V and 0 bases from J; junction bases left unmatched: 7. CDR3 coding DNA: TGTGCCAGCTCGATAACTAGCGGGGGTATCTCCTACGAGCAGTACTTC. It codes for CASSITSGGISYEQYF.

CDR3 in DNA: TGTGCCAGCGGGACAGGGGGACCTGGGGCCAACGTCCTGACTTTC. It yields the protein CASGTGGPGANVLTF. The chain recombines TRBV6-5 with TRBJ2-6; 11 nucleotides align to TRBD1. V lost 8 bases to trimming and J lost 2 bases; unmatched junction nucleotides: 2. Germline CDR1 is MNHEY and CDR2 is SVGAGI. The CDR3 consists of 15 residues.

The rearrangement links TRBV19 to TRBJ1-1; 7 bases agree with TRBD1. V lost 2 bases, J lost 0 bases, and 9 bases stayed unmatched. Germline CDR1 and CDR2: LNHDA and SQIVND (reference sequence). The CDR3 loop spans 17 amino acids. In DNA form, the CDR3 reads TGTGCCAGTAGTATACGGTTAACAGGGGACATGAACACTGAAGCTTTCTTT. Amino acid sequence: CASSIRLTGDMNTEAFF.

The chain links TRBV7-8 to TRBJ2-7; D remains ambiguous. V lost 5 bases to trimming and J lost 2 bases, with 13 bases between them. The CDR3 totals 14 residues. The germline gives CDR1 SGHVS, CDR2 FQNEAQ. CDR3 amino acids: CASSPSSLTYEQYF. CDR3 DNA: TGTGCCAGCAGCCCCTCGTCTTTAACCTACGAGCAGTACTTC.

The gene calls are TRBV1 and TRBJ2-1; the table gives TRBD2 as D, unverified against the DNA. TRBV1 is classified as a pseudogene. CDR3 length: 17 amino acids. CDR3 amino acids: CTSSQDKGAGGYNEQFF. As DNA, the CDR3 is TGCACCAGCAGCCAAGATAAGGGGGCGGGGGGGTACAATGAGCAGTTCTTC.

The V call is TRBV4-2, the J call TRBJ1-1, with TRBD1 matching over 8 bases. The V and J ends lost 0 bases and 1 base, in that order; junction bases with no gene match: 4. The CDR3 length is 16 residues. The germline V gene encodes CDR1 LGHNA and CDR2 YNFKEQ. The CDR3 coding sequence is TGTGCCAGCAGCCAAGATCGGACAGGGAGGAACACTGAAGCTTTCTTT. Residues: CASSQDRTGRNTEAFF.

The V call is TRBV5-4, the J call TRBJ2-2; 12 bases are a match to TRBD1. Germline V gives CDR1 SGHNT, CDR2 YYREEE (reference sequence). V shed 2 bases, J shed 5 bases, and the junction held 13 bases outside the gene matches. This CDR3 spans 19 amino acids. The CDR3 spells CASSFGGQGALLVTGELFF. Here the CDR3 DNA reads TGTGCCAGCAGCTTTGGGGGACAGGGGGCGCTTCTTGTAACCGGGGAGCTGTTTTTT.

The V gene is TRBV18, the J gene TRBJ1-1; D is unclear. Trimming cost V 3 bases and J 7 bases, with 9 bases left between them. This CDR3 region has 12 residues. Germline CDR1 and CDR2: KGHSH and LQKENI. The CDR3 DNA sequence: TGTGCCAGCTCACCGGCCCGGGATGAAGCTTTCTTT. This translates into CASSPARDEAFF.

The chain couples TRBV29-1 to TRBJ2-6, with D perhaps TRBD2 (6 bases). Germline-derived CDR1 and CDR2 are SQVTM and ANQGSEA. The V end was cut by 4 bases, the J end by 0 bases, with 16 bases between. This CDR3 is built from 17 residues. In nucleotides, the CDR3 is TGCAGCGTTGTCGCAGGGACTGATGCCTCTGGGGCCAACGTCCTGACTTTC. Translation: CSVVAGTDASGANVLTF. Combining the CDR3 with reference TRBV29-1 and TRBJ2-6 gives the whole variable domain SAVISQKPSRDICQRGTSLTIQCQVDSQVTMMFWYRQQPGQSLTLIATANQGSEATYESGFVIDKFPISRPNLTFSTLTVSNMSPEDSSIYLCSVVAGTDASGANVLTFGAGSRLTVL.

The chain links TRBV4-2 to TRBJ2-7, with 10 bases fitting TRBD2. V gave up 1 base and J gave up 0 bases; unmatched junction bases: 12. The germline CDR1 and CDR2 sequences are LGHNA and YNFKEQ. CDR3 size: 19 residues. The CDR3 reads CASSQADFISGGSSYEQYF. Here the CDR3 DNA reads TGTGCCAGCAGCCAAGCCGATTTCATTAGCGGGGGGAGCTCCTACGAGCAGTACTTC.

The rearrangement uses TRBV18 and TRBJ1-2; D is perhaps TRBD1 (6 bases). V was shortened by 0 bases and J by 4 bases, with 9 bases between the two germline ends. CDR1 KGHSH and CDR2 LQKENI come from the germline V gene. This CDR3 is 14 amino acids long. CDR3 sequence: CASSPPDSLYGYTF. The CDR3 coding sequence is TGTGCCAGCTCACCACCGGACAGTCTCTATGGCTACACCTTC.

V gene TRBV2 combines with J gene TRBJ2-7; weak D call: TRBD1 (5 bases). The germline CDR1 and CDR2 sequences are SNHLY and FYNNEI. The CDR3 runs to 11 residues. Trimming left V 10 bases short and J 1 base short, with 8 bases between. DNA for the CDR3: TGTGCCACTCGACAGTCCTACGAGCAGTACTTC. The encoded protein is CATRQSYEQYF.

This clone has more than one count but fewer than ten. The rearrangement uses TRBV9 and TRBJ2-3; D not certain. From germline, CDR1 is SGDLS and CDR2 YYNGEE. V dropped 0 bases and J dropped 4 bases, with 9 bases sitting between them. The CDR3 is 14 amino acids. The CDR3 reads CASSVGVGSDTQYF. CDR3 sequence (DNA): TGTGCCAGCAGCGTAGGGGTGGGCTCAGATACGCAGTATTTT.

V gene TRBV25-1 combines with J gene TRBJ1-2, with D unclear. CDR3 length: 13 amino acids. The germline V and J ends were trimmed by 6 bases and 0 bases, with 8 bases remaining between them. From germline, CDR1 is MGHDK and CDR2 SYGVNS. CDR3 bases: TGTGCCAGCAGACGAGGCCCTAACTATGGCTACACCTTC. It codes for CASRRGPNYGYTF.

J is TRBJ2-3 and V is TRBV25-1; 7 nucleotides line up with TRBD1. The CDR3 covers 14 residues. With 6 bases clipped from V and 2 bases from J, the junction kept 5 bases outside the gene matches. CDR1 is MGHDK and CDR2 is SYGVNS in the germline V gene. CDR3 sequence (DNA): TGTGCCAGCAGAAGACAGGGTTTCACAGATACGCAGTATTTT. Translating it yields CASRRQGFTDTQYF. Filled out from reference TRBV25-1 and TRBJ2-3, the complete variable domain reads EADIYQTPRYLVIGTGKKITLECSQTMGHDKMYWYQQDPGMELHLIHYSYGVNSTEKGDLSSESTVSRIRTEHFPLTLESARPSHTSQYLCASRRQGFTDTQYFGPGTRLTVL.

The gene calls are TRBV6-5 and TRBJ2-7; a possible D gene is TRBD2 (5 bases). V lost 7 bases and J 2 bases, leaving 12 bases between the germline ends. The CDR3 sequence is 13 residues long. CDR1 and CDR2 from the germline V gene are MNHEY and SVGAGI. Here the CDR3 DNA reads TGTGCCAGCAAAGATGGACTTACCTACGAGCAGTACTTC. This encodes CASKDGLTYEQYF.

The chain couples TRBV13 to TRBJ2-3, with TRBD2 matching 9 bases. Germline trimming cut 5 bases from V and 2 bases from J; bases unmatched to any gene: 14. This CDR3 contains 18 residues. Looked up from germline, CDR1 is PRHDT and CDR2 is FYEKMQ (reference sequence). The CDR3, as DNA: TGTGCCAGCAGCCCCCCCCTCGAGCGGGGGGAATCCACAGATACGCAGTATTTT. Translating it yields CASSPPLERGESTDTQYF.